This T cell receptor (beta chain) was identified during a study of blood T cell repertoires in COVID-19. Study overall: Acute-phase and convalescent COVID-19 samples originated in the United States, Italy and Spain.

CDR3 length: 16 amino acids. Losses at the gene ends were 7 bases for V and 6 bases for J; bases not matched to a gene: 14. Germline assignment: CDR1 SGHVS and CDR2 FNYEAQ. Per the authors' pipeline: Nucleated cell number was recorded as an estimate derived from reference gene primer amplification. Using immunoSEQ multiplex PCR, the repertoire was profiled, and TCRdb retains in-frame clones only, with some absent. V, J and clone size are those of that table, while D and trimming were read from the DNA. The table shows just over 350,000 clones, with 87% occurring only once. Cohort 3 recovery required two negative PCRs, clearance, or symptom resolution.

The chain uses TRBV7-6 and TRBJ2-1; 8 positions match TRBD1. This TCR was recovered from a woman aged 25-40 years who had recovered from COVID-19. Sample: PBMCs or T cells enriched from blood (not recorded which). CDR3 in DNA: TGTGCCAGCACTGTCTTGTGGCAGGGGGCGACCAATGAGCAGTTCTTC. This codes for CASTVLWQGATNEQFF.